The next 22 T cell receptor beta chains were all read from a single sample in a study of blood T cell repertoires in COVID-19. Sequencing was performed with immunoSEQ multiplex PCR; in TCRdb, only in-frame clones are kept and a portion is missing. The profile shows approximately 390,000 clones, around 87% of them singletons. Specimen: PBMCs or T cells enriched from blood (not recorded which). These receptors all stem from a woman between 50 and 59 years old who had recovered from COVID-19.

The chain employs TRBV28 and TRBJ1-3, with D possibly TRBD1 on 5 matching bases. The CDR3 has 15 amino acids. Germline assignment: CDR1 MDHEN and CDR2 SYDVKM. The germline V and J ends were trimmed by 4 bases and 5 bases, with 15 bases remaining between them. CDR3 DNA sequence: TGTGCCAGCAGTTCGCCGGGGGGTTTGCGAAACACCATATATTTT. Protein sequence: CASSSPGGLRNTIYF.

The chain combines TRBV5-1 with TRBJ1-1; D might be TRBD1 (6 bases). The germline V gene has CDR1 SGHRS and CDR2 YFSETQ. Between the trimmed V and J ends, which lost 5 bases and 1 base, there was a span of 9 bases. The CDR3 loop spans 13 amino acids. The CDR3 here is CASRRQENTEAFF. In nucleotides, the CDR3 is TGCGCCAGCAGGAGACAGGAGAACACTGAAGCTTTCTTT.

The V gene is TRBV29-1, the J gene TRBJ2-1; D is possibly TRBD2 (7 bases). Per the germline V gene, CDR1 is SQVTM and CDR2 is ANQGSEA. Trimming took off 4 bases at V and 5 bases at J, with 18 bases between the two ends. This CDR3 contains 15 residues. The CDR3 DNA reads TGCAGCGTTGTTGAGTGGGCGGGGGCGAACAATGAGCAGTTCTTC. Translation gives CSVVEWAGANNEQFF.

This rearrangement joins TRBV4-1 to TRBJ2-1; 14 nucleotides align to TRBD2. V shed 1 base, J shed 15 bases, and the junction held 8 bases outside the gene matches. Per the germline V gene, CDR1 is MGHRA and CDR2 is YSYEKL. The CDR3 totals 15 residues. The CDR3, as DNA: TGCGCCAGCAGCCAAGCCGGGACTAGCGGGGGCCGAGGGTTCTTC. This encodes CASSQAGTSGGRGFF.

The chain carries TRBV9 and TRBJ1-1; possible D gene TRBD1, 5 bases. In germline, CDR1 is SGDLS, CDR2 YYNGEE. V was clipped by 3 bases and J by 0 bases, with 12 bases between them. This CDR3 is 15 amino acids long. The CDR3 nucleotides are TGTGCCAGCAGCGAGAAGGGGTCCATGAACACTGAAGCTTTCTTT. Protein sequence: CASSEKGSMNTEAFF.

This rearrangement joins TRBV18 to TRBJ2-1; D is perhaps TRBD1 (6 bases). Trimming cost V 3 bases and J 9 bases, with 9 bases left between them. This CDR3 spans 12 amino acids. Germline values: CDR1 KGHSH, CDR2 LQKENI. The CDR3 coding sequence is TGTGCCAGCTCACCGGGGGCAGTTGAGCAGTTCTTC. Translated, it gives CASSPGAVEQFF.

The rearrangement uses TRBV9 and TRBJ1-1; the match to TRBD1 covers 7 bases. CDR1 is SGDLS, CDR2 YYNGEE, per germline. The CDR3 totals 15 residues. V dropped 2 bases and J dropped 1; count of bases not matched to a gene: 5. CDR3 coding DNA: TGTGCCAGCAGCGTCTCGGGACAGAAGAACACTGAAGCTTTCTTT. Its translation is CASSVSGQKNTEAFF.

The V call is TRBV6-4, the J call TRBJ1-2; D is possibly TRBD1 (6 bases). Germline V gene data show CDR1 as MRHNA and CDR2 as SNTAGT. There are 17 residues in the CDR3. Trimming left V 0 bases short and J 10 bases short, with 24 bases between. CDR3 nucleotides: TGTGCCAGCAGTGACTCCCGAGGGGGGGAAGCGCTTTACGTCTACACCTTC. Protein: CASSDSRGGEALYVYTF.

The V and J genes are TRBV6-5 and TRBJ2-2, with 8 bases identical to TRBD1. V dropped 2 bases and J dropped 6; count of bases not matched to a gene: 5. Germline V gives CDR1 MNHEY, CDR2 SVGAGI. The CDR3 is 15 amino acids. The CDR3 nucleotides read TGTGCCAGCAGTTACCAGGGGGCCCCCGCCGGGGAGCTGTTTTTT. Protein sequence: CASSYQGAPAGELFF.

This sequence joins TRBV2 and TRBJ1-6, with TRBD1 as a possible D gene (5 bases). The CDR3 covers 14 residues. V dropped 5 bases and J dropped 5 bases, with 10 bases sitting between them. In germline, CDR1 is SNHLY, CDR2 FYNNEI. Written as DNA, the CDR3 is TGTGCCAGCAGTAAAGACAGTAATAATTCACCCCTCCACTTT. This gives the protein CASSKDSNNSPLHF.

V is TRBV19 and J is TRBJ1-2, with 7 nucleotides matching TRBD1. There are 14 residues in the CDR3. The V gene end was trimmed by 3 bases and the J gene end by 2 bases; junction bases not matched to a gene: 3. The germline gives CDR1 LNHDA, CDR2 SQIVND (reference sequence). As DNA, the CDR3 is TGTGCCAGTAGTATGGGACAGCTAAACTATGGCTACACCTTC. Protein product: CASSMGQLNYGYTF.

The chain joins TRBV19 to TRBJ2-5; possible D gene TRBD2, 5 bases. The V end lost 3 bases, the J end lost 2 bases, and 7 bases lay between the germline ends. CDR1 LNHDA and CDR2 SQIVND come from the germline V gene (reference sequence). CDR3 length: 13 residues. In DNA form, the CDR3 reads TGTGCCAGTAGTATCGCGGGTCAAGAGACCCAGTACTTC. Encoded protein: CASSIAGQETQYF.

The CDR3 coding sequence is TGTGCCAGCAGCGAGACAGGGTATGGCTACACCTTC. The encoded protein is CASSETGYGYTF. The chain employs TRBV27 and TRBJ1-2, with 7 bases aligning to TRBD1. The germline gives CDR1 MNHEY, CDR2 SMNVEV (reference sequence). The CDR3 has 12 amino acids. Trimming removed 6 bases from V and 5 bases from J; junction bases left unmatched: 3.

This sequence joins TRBV18 and TRBJ1-3; 7 nucleotides match TRBD1. Germline lookup yields CDR1 KGHSH and CDR2 LQKENI. This CDR3 has 15 amino acids. Trimming at V came to 8 bases and at J to 0 bases, leaving 7 bases not matched to a gene. CDR3 sequence: CASTRDSVSGNTIYF. The CDR3 bases are TGTGCCAGCACCCGGGACAGTGTCTCTGGAAACACCATATATTTT. The entire variable domain, with the rest obtained from reference TRBV18 and TRBJ1-3, is as follows: NAGVMQNPRHLVRRRGQEARLRCSPMKGHSHVYWYRQLPEEGLKFMVYLQKENIIDESGMPKERFSAEFPKEGPSILRIQQVVRGDSAAYFCASTRDSVSGNTIYFGEGSWLTVV.

The chain combines TRBV24-1 with TRBJ1-2, with 10 bases identical to TRBD1. The CDR3 runs 16 residues. With 7 bases clipped from V and 8 bases from J, the junction kept 15 bases outside the gene matches. Per germline, CDR1 KGHDR and CDR2 SFDVKD. The CDR3 sequence is CATRGESGTGDWGYTF. CDR3 DNA: TGTGCCACCAGAGGCGAGTCCGGGACAGGGGACTGGGGCTACACCTTC.

This sequence joins TRBV19 and TRBJ1-2, with TRBD1 matching 8 bases. V was clipped by 9 bases and J by 5 bases; unmatched bases: 11. The CDR3 has 14 amino acids. Germline loops: CDR1 LNHDA, CDR2 SQIVND (reference sequence). CDR3 nucleotides: TGTGCCAGCGGAGGGCAGGGGGCTCGGTATGGCTACACCTTC. This encodes CASGGQGARYGYTF.

The chain combines TRBV5-1 with TRBJ1-1; D remains ambiguous. Germline assignment: CDR1 SGHRS and CDR2 YFSETQ. The CDR3 length is 15 residues. V dropped 4 bases and J dropped 1 base, with 14 bases sitting between them. CDR3 loop: CASSLTETSNTEAFF. The DNA for the CDR3 is TGCGCCAGCAGCCTGACGGAGACGTCGAACACTGAAGCTTTCTTT.

V and J are TRBV19 and TRBJ1-1; D is unclear. V dropped 7 bases and J dropped 5 bases, with 20 bases sitting between them. The CDR3 covers 15 residues. Germline V gene data show CDR1 as LNHDA and CDR2 as SQIVND (reference sequence). The chain's CDR3 is CASTVRELRQTEAFF. DNA for the CDR3: TGTGCCAGTACCGTCCGAGAATTACGACAAACTGAAGCTTTCTTT.

Comments on this clone: At one end, the junction sequence differs from germline, possibly due to a read error. CDR3 in DNA: TGTGCCAGCTCTCCCGGGACTAGCAAAGATACGCAGTATTTT. Translated, it gives CASSPGTSKDTQYF. V gene TRBV18 combines with J gene TRBJ2-3, with 9 positions matching TRBD2. Germline loops: CDR1 KGHSH, CDR2 LQKENI. This CDR3 region has 14 residues.

The gene calls are TRBV11-3 and TRBJ1-6; 7 bases are shared with TRBD1. The CDR3 contains 13 residues. Losses at the gene ends were 5 bases for V and 11 bases for J; bases not matched to a gene: 6. Germline-derived CDR1 and CDR2 are SGHNT and YENEEA. The CDR3 here is CASSQGDGTPLHF. CDR3 nucleotide sequence: TGTGCCAGCAGCCAGGGGGACGGGACACCCCTCCACTTT.

V is TRBV10-3 and J is TRBJ2-7; 9 bases line up with TRBD1. The CDR3 length is 15 residues. Per the germline V gene, CDR1 is ENHRY and CDR2 is SYGVKD. Trimming removed 2 bases from V and 2 bases from J; junction bases left unmatched: 4. The CDR3 reads CAISEAGTGTYEQYF. As DNA, the CDR3 is TGTGCCATCAGTGAGGCCGGGACAGGGACCTACGAGCAGTACTTC.

The rearrangement uses TRBV4-3 and TRBJ2-1, with 10 bases matching TRBD2. The CDR3 is 16 residues long. CDR1 and CDR2 from the germline V gene are LGHNA and YSLEER. J gave up 11 bases and V 3 bases, and 13 bases lay outside the gene matches. DNA for the CDR3: TGCGCCAGCAGCCACGACGGACTAGCGGCAAATGCCAAGCAGTTCTTC. It encodes CASSHDGLAANAKQFF.